This TCR beta chain was identified during a study of vaccination and CD4 T cells after COVID-19. At the level of the study: Between diagnosis and the drawing of post-COVID samples lay a median roughly 99 days (range 35 to 161). Study results and caveats: Median SARS-CoV-2-reactive clonotype numbers went from around 20 to 38; this increase was not significant.

Of note for this clonotype: Antigen unknown.

With the Oncomine TCR Beta short-read assay, DNA from cultured CD4+ T cells was sequenced. TCRdb used MiXCR to reprocess the PCR reads, holding one entry per CDR3 protein. The sample includes about 23,000 distinct CDR3 sequences, roughly 68% seen only once; the top ten take roughly 20%. Germline lookup yields CDR1 DFQATT and CDR2 SNEGSKA (reference sequence). Between the trimmed V and J ends, which lost 4 bases and 3 bases, there was a span of 15 bases. The CDR3 length is 15 residues. Treatment: roughly ten-day PBMC culture with coronavirus spike peptide pools or control peptides (ViraFEST assay). IL-2 at roughly 9.2 IU/ml and peptide pools at about 9.5 ug/ml were added to PBMCs cultured at a few million per well.

Material: CD4+ T cells from blood, cultured in vitro, obtained after SARS-CoV-2 vaccination. The sequence came from a human donor who received a COVID-19 vaccine. The gene calls are TRBV20-1 and TRBJ2-2; D might be TRBD2 (6 bases). The CDR3 coding sequence is TGCAGTGCTACTGGACTAAGGGATTACACCGGGGAGCTGTTTTTT. This codes for CSATGLRDYTGELFF.